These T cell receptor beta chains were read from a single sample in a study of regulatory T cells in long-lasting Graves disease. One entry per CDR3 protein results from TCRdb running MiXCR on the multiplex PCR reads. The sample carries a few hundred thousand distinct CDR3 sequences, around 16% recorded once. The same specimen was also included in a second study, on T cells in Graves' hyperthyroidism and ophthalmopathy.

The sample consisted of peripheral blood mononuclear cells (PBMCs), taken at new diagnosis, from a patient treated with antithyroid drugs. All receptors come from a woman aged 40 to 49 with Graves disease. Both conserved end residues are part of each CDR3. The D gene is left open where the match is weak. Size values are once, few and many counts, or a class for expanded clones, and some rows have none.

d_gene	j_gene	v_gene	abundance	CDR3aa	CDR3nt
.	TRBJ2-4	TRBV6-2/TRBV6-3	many	CASSLGLAKNIQYF	TGTGCCAGCAGCTTAGGGTTAGCCAAAAACATTCAGTACTTC
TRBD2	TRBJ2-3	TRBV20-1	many	CSAVGEAGGFTDTQYF	TGCAGTGCCGTGGGGGAAGCGGGAGGATTCACAGATACGCAGTATTTT
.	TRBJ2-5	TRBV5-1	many	CASTIKETQYF	TGCGCCAGTACTATTAAAGAGACCCAGTACTTC
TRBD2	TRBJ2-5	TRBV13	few	CASSYSTSGRETQYF	TGTGCCAGCAGCTACTCGACTAGCGGGAGGGAGACCCAGTACTTC
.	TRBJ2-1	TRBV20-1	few	CSAPLRGNGEQFF	TGCAGTGCTCCCCTCCGGGGGAACGGCGAGCAGTTCTTC
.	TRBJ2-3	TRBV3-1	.	CASSQGRRDTQYF	TGTGCCAGCAGCCAAGGTCGGAGGGATACGCAGTATTTT
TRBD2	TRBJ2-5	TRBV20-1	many	CSANGLAGVGETQYF	TGCAGTGCTAATGGCCTAGCGGGAGTGGGGGAGACCCAGTACTTC
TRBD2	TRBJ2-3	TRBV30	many	CAWRSAGTHVDTQYF	TGTGCCTGGAGATCAGCGGGGACCCATGTAGATACGCAGTATTTT
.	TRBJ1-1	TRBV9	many	CASSAALNTEAFF	TGTGCCAGCAGCGCAGCTTTGAACACTGAAGCTTTCTTT
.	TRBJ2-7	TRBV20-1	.	CSARDNRLANSYEQYF	TGCAGTGCTAGAGATAACAGGCTAGCGAACTCCTACGAGCAGTACTTC
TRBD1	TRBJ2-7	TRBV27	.	CASSPEDRRTYEQYF	TGTGCCAGCAGTCCCGAGGACAGGAGAACCTACGAGCAGTACTTC
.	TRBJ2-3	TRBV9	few	CASSVGDWVLEPTDTQYF	TGTGCCAGCAGCGTAGGGGATTGGGTGTTGGAGCCGACAGATACGCAGTATTTT
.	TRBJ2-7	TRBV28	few	CASISGYEQYF	TGTGCCAGCATCTCGGGGTACGAGCAGTACTTC
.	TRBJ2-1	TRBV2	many	CASSDGGNSYNEQFF	TGTGCCAGCAGTGATGGGGGGAACTCCTACAATGAGCAGTTCTTC
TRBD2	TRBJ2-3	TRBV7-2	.	CASSLTTVVGGGGADTQYF	TGTGCCAGCAGCCTAACCACTGTCGTCGGGGGGGGAGGCGCAGATACGCAGTATTTT
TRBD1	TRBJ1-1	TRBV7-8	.	CASSLTGFDTEAFF	TGTGCCAGCAGCTTGACAGGGTTCGACACTGAAGCTTTCTTT
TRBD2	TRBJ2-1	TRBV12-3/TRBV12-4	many	CASSWTSGSRNEQFF	TGTGCCAGCAGTTGGACTAGCGGGAGTCGGAATGAGCAGTTCTTC
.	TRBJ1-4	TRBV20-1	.	CSASWGTNEKLFF	TGCAGTGCTAGTTGGGGCACTAATGAAAAACTGTTTTTT
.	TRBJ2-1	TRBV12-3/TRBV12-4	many	CASTKNGGPLNKQFF	TGTGCCAGCACAAAGAACGGGGGACCCCTGAATAAGCAGTTCTTC
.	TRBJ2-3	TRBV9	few	CASSGTASTDTQYF	TGTGCCAGCAGCGGGACAGCTAGCACAGATACGCAGTATTTT
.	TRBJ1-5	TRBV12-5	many	CASAQDAFNQPQHF	TGTGCTAGTGCGCAGGACGCCTTCAATCAGCCCCAGCATTTT
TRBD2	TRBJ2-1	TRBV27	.	CASSLSRTRNNEQFF	TGTGCCAGCAGTTTATCTCGGACTAGAAACAATGAGCAGTTCTTC
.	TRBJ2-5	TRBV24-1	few	CATSEEFQETQYF	TGTGCCACCAGTGAGGAGTTCCAAGAGACCCAGTACTTC
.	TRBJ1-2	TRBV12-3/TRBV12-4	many	CASSAGQGIYGYTF	TGTGCCAGCAGCGCGGGACAAGGGATTTATGGCTACACCTTC
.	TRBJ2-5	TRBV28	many	CASSLWDWAGRGETQYF	TGTGCCAGCAGTTTATGGGATTGGGCGGGTAGGGGAGAGACCCAGTACTTC
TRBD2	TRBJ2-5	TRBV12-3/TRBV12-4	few	CASSPEAGGALQYF	TGTGCCAGCAGTCCTGAAGCGGGAGGGGCACTCCAGTACTTC
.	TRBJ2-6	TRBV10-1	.	CAGGGRGRSGANVLTF	TGCGCCGGGGGGGGGCGGGGACGCTCTGGGGCCAACGTCCTGACTTTC
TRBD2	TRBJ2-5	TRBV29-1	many	CSVEGPLAGRETQYF	TGCAGCGTTGAGGGTCCCCTAGCGGGGAGGGAGACCCAGTACTTC
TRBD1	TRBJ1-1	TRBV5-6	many	CASSSDRQAFF	TGTGCCAGCAGCTCGGACAGGCAAGCTTTCTTT
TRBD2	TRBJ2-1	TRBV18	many	CASSPRTRDNEQFF	TGTGCCAGCTCACCACGGACTAGGGACAATGAGCAGTTCTTC
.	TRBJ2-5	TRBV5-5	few	CASSTPGRSQETQYF	TGTGCCAGCAGTACACCGGGACGCAGCCAAGAGACCCAGTACTTC
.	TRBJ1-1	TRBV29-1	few	CSVVKKNTEAFF	TGCAGCGTTGTAAAAAAGAACACTGAAGCTTTCTTT
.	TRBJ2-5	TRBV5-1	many	CASSLRALRGETQYF	TGCGCCAGCAGCCTCCGGGCCCTCCGGGGAGAGACCCAGTACTTC
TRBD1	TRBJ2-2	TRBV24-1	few	CATSDPTRDRISGELFF	TGTGCCACCAGTGATCCGACCCGGGACAGGATCTCCGGGGAGCTGTTTTTT
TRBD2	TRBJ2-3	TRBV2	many	CASSEGYSGSTDTQYF	TGTGCCAGCAGTGAAGGTTATAGCGGGAGCACAGATACGCAGTATTTT
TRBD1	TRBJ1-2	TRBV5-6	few	CASSLVDRGMRDYGYTF	TGTGCCAGCAGCTTAGTAGACAGGGGCATGAGGGACTATGGCTACACCTTC
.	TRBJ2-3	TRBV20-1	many	CSAQTPSTDTQYF	TGCAGTGCCCAGACCCCTAGCACAGATACGCAGTATTTT
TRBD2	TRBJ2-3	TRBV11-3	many	CASSLLAAGGETQYF	TGTGCCAGCAGCTTACTGGCAGCGGGAGGAGAGACGCAGTATTTT
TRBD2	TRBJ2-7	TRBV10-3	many	CAISESRTSYLEQYF	TGTGCCATCAGTGAGTCTAGGACTAGCTACCTCGAGCAGTACTTC
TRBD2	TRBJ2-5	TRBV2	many	CASIRREAAETQYF	TGTGCCAGCATTCGGCGGGAGGCGGCGGAGACCCAGTACTTC
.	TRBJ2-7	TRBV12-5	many	CASQETGPGEQYF	TGTGCTAGCCAAGAAACAGGGCCGGGGGAGCAGTACTTC
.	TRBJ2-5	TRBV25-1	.	CASSDSLTRGLETQYF	TGTGCCAGCAGTGACTCCCTCACGAGAGGGCTAGAGACCCAGTACTTC
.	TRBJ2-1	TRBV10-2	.	CASQGSYNEQFF	TGCGCCAGCCAAGGATCCTACAATGAGCAGTTCTTC
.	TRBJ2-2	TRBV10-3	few	CAISELGNTGELFF	TGTGCCATCAGTGAGTTAGGTAACACCGGGGAGCTGTTTTTT
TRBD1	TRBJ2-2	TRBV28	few	CASSPGPMGDRVRSSNTGELFF	TGTGCCAGCAGCCCCGGTCCTATGGGGGACAGGGTAAGATCTTCGAACACCGGGGAGCTGTTTTTT
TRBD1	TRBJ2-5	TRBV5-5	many	CASRPGQAAVPIVF	TGTGCCAGCAGGCCGGGACAGGCGGCGGTGCCCATAGTCTTC
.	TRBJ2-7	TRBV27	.	CASSLSSAGTEQYF	TGTGCCAGCAGTTTATCGAGCGCCGGGACAGAGCAGTACTTC
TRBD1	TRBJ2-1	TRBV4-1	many	CASSQEAATGVNEQFF	TGCGCCAGCAGCCAAGAGGCCGCCACAGGGGTTAATGAGCAGTTCTTC
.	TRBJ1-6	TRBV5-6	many	CASSLALGRDGSPLHF	TGTGCCAGCAGCTTGGCCCTGGGCAGGGATGGATCACCCCTCCACTTT
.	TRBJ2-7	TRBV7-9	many	CASSSVSTYEQYF	TGTGCCAGCAGCTCGGTTTCTACCTACGAGCAGTACTTC
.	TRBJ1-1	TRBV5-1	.	CASSREGRNMNTEAFF	TGCGCCAGCAGCCGGGAGGGCAGAAACATGAACACTGAAGCTTTCTTT
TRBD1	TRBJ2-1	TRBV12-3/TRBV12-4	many	CASSLARTGLSYNEQFF	TGTGCCAGCAGTTTAGCGCGGACAGGATTATCCTACAATGAGCAGTTCTTC
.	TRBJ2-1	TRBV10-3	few	CAISESTDHEQFF	TGTGCCATCAGTGAGTCGACAGACCATGAGCAGTTCTTC
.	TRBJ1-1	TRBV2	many	CASSVAGYTEAFF	TGTGCCAGCAGTGTCGCGGGGTACACTGAAGCTTTCTTT
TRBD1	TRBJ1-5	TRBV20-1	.	CSATGTGQSQPQHF	TGCAGTGCTACGGGGACAGGGCAGTCCCAGCCCCAGCATTTT
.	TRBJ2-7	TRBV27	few	CASSLSGATYEQYF	TGTGCCAGCAGTTTATCAGGGGCCACCTACGAGCAGTACTTC
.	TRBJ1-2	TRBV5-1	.	CASRPLTKPDNYGYTF	TGCGCCAGCAGACCACTGACAAAACCTGACAACTATGGCTACACCTTC
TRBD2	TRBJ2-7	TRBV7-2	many	CASSETSASYEQYF	TGTGCCAGCAGCGAGACTAGCGCCTCCTACGAGCAGTACTTC
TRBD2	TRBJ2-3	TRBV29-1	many	CSVASGRDPLLSTDTQYF	TGCAGCGTGGCTAGCGGACGCGATCCCTTACTCAGCACAGATACGCAGTATTTT